This T cell receptor beta chain was obtained from a study of CD8 T cells in ankylosing spondylitis. Study conclusions and caveats: Apparently characteristic of ankylosing spondylitis blood was a TCR beta motif (roughly 8 highly homologous variants). Clones that were linked to disease were CD8+ and were relatively rare in peripheral blood.

This clonotype turned up a few times. Its target is not known. This CDR3 has 15 amino acids. The V segment lost 3 bases and the J segment 4 bases; nucleotides outside the gene matches: 11. Germline CDR1 reads DFQATT; CDR2 reads SNEGSKA (reference sequence). With molecular barcodes, quantitative 5'-RACE was used to make the TCR beta libraries. TCRdb fed the 5' RACE reads into MiXCR, producing one record per CDR3 protein. The table records about 480,000 distinct CDR3 sequences, 17% of them present only once. This TCR was recovered from a male donor with ankylosing spondylitis. Sequencing was carried out using blood, either unsorted or a sorted T cell fraction (not recorded which). The chain has TRBV20-1 and TRBJ2-7; 8 bases agree with TRBD2. In DNA form, the CDR3 reads TGCAGTGCTAGTAATTTGGCGGGGGGCAAATACGAGCAGTACTTC. Its protein is CSASNLAGGKYEQYF.